The T cell receptor (beta chain) described here comes from a study of cytomegalovirus exposure and HLA in healthy donors. The CDR3 has 15 residues. Trimming took 1 base from V and 2 from J, leaving 13 bases between them. Per the germline V gene, CDR1 is SGHRS and CDR2 is YFSETQ. Study-level findings and limits: In vitro assays verified that three CMV-associated chains recognized CMV antigens specifically. The study dropped some indistinguishable V segments, TRBV6-2 and TRBV6-3 among them. Accurate HLA-A and HLA-B prediction from TCR beta sequences was reported for most subjects.

About this clone: Its target is not known.

PCR amplification relied on 60 Vbeta primers (plus 13 Jbeta primers). Measured with immunoSEQ multiplex PCR; TCRdb has only the in-frame clones, and not every one. The sample consists of approximately 180,000 clones, 60% to 80% of them appearing once. This chain uses TRBV5-1 with TRBJ2-7; TRBD2 is a possible D gene (5 bases). This clonotype was sampled from a man aged 40-49 years in good health and CMV-seropositive. What was sequenced was PBMCs. CDR3 in DNA: TGCGCCAGCAGCTTGCTGAGCGGACTTACCTACGAGCAGTACTTC. Translated: CASSLLSGLTYEQYF.